Below are 11 T cell receptor beta chains sequenced from a single sample in a study of cytomegalovirus exposure and HLA in healthy donors. Primers included in the PCR were 60 Vbeta and 13 Jbeta primers. The data were produced by immunoSEQ multiplex PCR, yet TCRdb's version contains in-frame clones alone and is incomplete. The table includes roughly 130,000 clones, about 74% detected once. The sequenced material came from PBMCs. The receptors derive from a woman aged 45-59 years in good health and CMV-seropositive.

The chain uses TRBV19 and TRBJ1-2; TRBD1 matches 10 bases. J lost 8 bases, V lost 6 bases, and 9 bases had no gene match. Germline CDR1 and CDR2: LNHDA and SQIVND (reference sequence). The CDR3 runs to 14 residues. The CDR3 region is CASRQGQGIGGYTF. The CDR3 region has the DNA TGTGCCAGTAGGCAGGGACAGGGGATCGGGGGCTACACCTTC. Variable domain in full (rest from reference TRBV19 and TRBJ1-2): DGGITQSPKYLFRKEGQNVTLSCEQNLNHDAMYWYRQDPGQGLRLIYYSQIVNDFQKGDIAEGYSVSREKKESFPLTVTSAQKNPTAFYLCASRQGQGIGGYTFGSGTRLTVV.

The gene calls are TRBV30 and TRBJ2-1; D gene ambiguous. The CDR3 covers 12 residues. Trimming stripped 0 bases from V and 9 bases from J, with 9 bases between. Germline values: CDR1 GTSNPN, CDR2 SVGIG (reference sequence). Here the CDR3 reads CAWSVRSGEQFF. The CDR3 DNA follows: TGTGCCTGGAGTGTTCGTAGTGGTGAGCAGTTCTTC.

As for this clone: A read error may account for a junction end that differs from germline. The chain links TRBV7-9 to TRBJ2-6; 9 bases agree with TRBD2. The CDR3 spans 19 residues. Germline CDR1 reads SEHNR; CDR2 reads FQNEAQ (reference sequence). In DNA form, the CDR3 reads TGTTCCAGCAGCCTCAGGTCAGCGGGGGGCCCCTCTGGGGCCAACGTCCTGACTTTC. The encoded protein is CSSSLRSAGGPSGANVLTF. Together with reference TRBV7-9 and TRBJ2-6, the CDR3 gives the full variable domain: DTGVSQNPRHKITKRGQNVTFRCDPISEHNRLYWYRQTLGQGPEFLTYFQNEAQLEKSRLLSDRFSAERPKGSFSTLEIQRTEQGDSAMYLCSSSLRSAGGPSGANVLTFGAGSRLTVL.

This clone was counted only a few times. Other nucleotide sequences from this sample produce the same CDR3. The chain links TRBV6-6 to TRBJ1-1, with a possible D match to TRBD1 (6 bases). This CDR3 region has 14 residues. V dropped 7 bases and J dropped 0 bases, with 12 bases sitting between them. The germline V gene encodes CDR1 MNHNY and CDR2 SVGAGI (reference sequence). CDR3 DNA: TGTGCCAGCATCCCTGACAGGATGAACACTGAAGCTTTCTTT. As protein: CASIPDRMNTEAFF.

CDR3 sequence reads: CASSRGGARQETQYF. For the CDR3, the DNA is TGTGCCAGCAGTAGGGGGGGCGCGAGACAAGAGACCCAGTACTTC. V usage is TRBV2 and J usage is TRBJ2-5; TRBD2 might be the D (7 bases). Germline V lookup: CDR1 SNHLY, CDR2 FYNNEI. V lost 5 bases to trimming and J lost 2 bases, with 15 bases between them. The CDR3 has 15 amino acids.

CDR3 nucleotide sequence: TGCGCCAGCAGCTTGGGGGGCAATAGCAATCAGCCCCAGCATTTT. This codes for CASSLGGNSNQPQHF. V is TRBV5-1 and J is TRBJ1-5, with D perhaps TRBD1 (5 bases). Germline loops: CDR1 SGHRS, CDR2 YFSETQ. The V end lost 0 bases, the J end lost 0 bases, and 7 bases lay between the germline ends. The CDR3 is 15 amino acids.

This clone was counted a few times. The chain is built from TRBV19 and TRBJ1-2; D ambiguous. CDR1 LNHDA and CDR2 SQIVND come from the germline V gene (reference sequence). The CDR3 has 15 amino acids. V lost 6 bases and J lost 0, with 14 bases in between. CDR3 coding DNA: TGTGCCAGTAGCCCCGCGGGGATCCCTAACTATGGCTACACCTTC. It specifies CASSPAGIPNYGYTF.

This rearrangement joins TRBV27 to TRBJ2-3; possible D gene TRBD2, 6 bases. This CDR3 has 14 residues. V lost 2 bases to trimming and J lost 3 bases, with 9 bases between them. Germline CDR1 MNHEY, CDR2 SMNVEV (reference sequence). The CDR3 loop reads CASSLVGRTDTQYF. CDR3 DNA sequence: TGTGCCAGCAGTTTAGTGGGGAGGACAGATACGCAGTATTTT.

V is TRBV2 and J is TRBJ2-5; 7 nucleotides match TRBD2. Germline V lookup: CDR1 SNHLY, CDR2 FYNNEI. J gave up 3 bases and V 8 bases, and 12 bases lay outside the gene matches. The CDR3 spans 15 residues. The CDR3 loop reads CASGLEGTTKETQYF. CDR3 sequence (DNA): TGTGCCAGCGGCCTCGAAGGGACTACAAAAGAGACCCAGTACTTC.

The gene calls are TRBV6-1 and TRBJ2-1, with TRBD2 identical over 9 bases. The V gene's germline CDR1 is MNHNS and CDR2 SASEGT. The V and J ends lost 2 bases and 5 bases, in that order; junction bases with no gene match: 4. There are 15 residues in the CDR3. The CDR3 region has the DNA TGTGCCAGCAGTGAATTGGCGGGGGGGCACAATGAGCAGTTCTTC. As protein: CASSELAGGHNEQFF.

This rearrangement joins TRBV12-5 to TRBJ2-3, with 8 bases identical to TRBD2. Losses at the gene ends were 9 bases for V and 2 bases for J; bases not matched to a gene: 4. The CDR3 extends over 13 amino acids. CDR1 is LGHNT, CDR2 FRNRAP, per germline. This CDR3 is CASSGGTTDTQYF. In DNA, the CDR3 is TGTGCTAGCTCGGGGGGGACCACAGATACGCAGTATTTT.